This T cell receptor beta chain is drawn from a study of T-cell reconstitution after alpha-beta-depleted transplantation in children. This clonotype was seen more than once but under ten times. The TCRbeta library was prepared with unique molecular identifiers. TCRdb itself ran the PCR reads through MiXCR, one entry per CDR3 protein. The sample carries 200,000 to 250,000 distinct CDR3 sequences, roughly 9% recorded once. V was clipped by 5 bases and J by 3 bases, with 11 bases between them. This CDR3 has 13 residues. Germline loops: CDR1 SGHKS, CDR2 YYEKEE (reference sequence). The TCR comes from a human donor who donated a stem cell graft to a child with acute lymphoblastic leukemia. The sample here was PBMCs from the stem cell graft donor, taken from the stem cell graft. The chain carries TRBV5-5 and TRBJ2-5; D possibly corresponds to TRBD1 (6 bases). The CDR3 coding sequence is TGTGCCAGCAGATTAAGGACAGAAGAGACCCAGTACTTC. Its protein is CASRLRTEETQYF.